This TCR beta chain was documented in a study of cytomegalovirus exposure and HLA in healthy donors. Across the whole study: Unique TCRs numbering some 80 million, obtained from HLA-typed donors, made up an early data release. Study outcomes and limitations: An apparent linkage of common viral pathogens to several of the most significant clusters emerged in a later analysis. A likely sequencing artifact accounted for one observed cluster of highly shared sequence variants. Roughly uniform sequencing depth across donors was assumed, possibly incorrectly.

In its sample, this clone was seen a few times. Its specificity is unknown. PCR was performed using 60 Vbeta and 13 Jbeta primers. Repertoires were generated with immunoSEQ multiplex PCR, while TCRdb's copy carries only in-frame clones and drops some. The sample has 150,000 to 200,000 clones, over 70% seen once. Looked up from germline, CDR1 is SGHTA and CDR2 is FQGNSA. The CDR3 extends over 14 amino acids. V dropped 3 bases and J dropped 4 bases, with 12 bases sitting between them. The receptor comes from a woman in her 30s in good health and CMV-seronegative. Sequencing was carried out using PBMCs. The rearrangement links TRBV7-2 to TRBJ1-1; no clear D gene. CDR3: CASSFSSISTEAFF. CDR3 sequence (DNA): TGTGCCAGCAGCTTTTCCAGTATCTCCACTGAAGCTTTCTTT. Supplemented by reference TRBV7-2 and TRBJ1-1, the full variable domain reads GAGVSQSPSNKVTEKGKDVELRCDPISGHTALYWYRQSLGQGLEFLIYFQGNSAPDKSGLPSDRFSAERTGGSVSTLTIQRTQQEDSAVYLCASSFSSISTEAFFGQGTRLTVV.